Listed below are T cell receptor beta chains from one sample, sequenced in a study of T cell responses to AZD1222 COVID-19 vaccine. The protocol was immunoSEQ multiplex PCR, while the TCRdb copy is restricted to in-frame clones and leaves out a portion. The top ten hold about 6% of the sample, which has approximately 120,000 clones, 88% seen once. Sequencing used peripheral blood, obtained on day 0 of AZD1222 vaccination. Receptor source: an adult in good health. CDR3s include the opening cysteine and the closing phenylalanine or tryptophan. D genes are given only for firm matches. Clone size is not always given. Where it is, it says once, few, many or a class for expanded clones.

CDR3nt | CDR3aa | d_gene | abundance | j_gene | v_gene
TGTGCCAGCAGCCGCAGGGTACCCTATGGCTACACCTTC | CASSRRVPYGYTF | - | - | TRBJ1-2 | TRBV6-2/TRBV6-3
TGTGCCAGCAGCTTAGATCGGGGGGGAGACGAGCAGTACTTC | CASSLDRGGDEQYF | TRBD2 | - | TRBJ2-7 | TRBV11-2
TGTGCCAGCAGACCGGGACAGGGGGTGAATGAGCAGTTCTTC | CASRPGQGVNEQFF | TRBD1 | - | TRBJ2-1 | TRBV6-5
TGCGCCAGCAGCTTCAGAGGCGCAGATGGTGAGCAGTTCTTC | CASSFRGADGEQFF | - | - | TRBJ2-1 | TRBV5-1
TGTGCCAGCAGCTTAGATTTGAGTTACTCCTACGAGCAGTACTTC | CASSLDLSYSYEQYF | - | - | TRBJ2-7 | TRBV11-3
TGTGCCAGCAGCTTAATGGGCGGACAGGGTGTCCACAATGAGCAGTTCTTC | CASSLMGGQGVHNEQFF | TRBD1 | - | TRBJ2-1 | TRBV7-3
TGTGCCAGCAGCCTCCGGGACACCGGGGAGCTGTTTTTT | CASSLRDTGELFF | - | - | TRBJ2-2 | TRBV5-5
TGTGCCAGCAGCAAAGAGGTGGGGGGACGGGACACTGAAGCTTTCTTT | CASSKEVGGRDTEAFF | - | - | TRBJ1-1 | TRBV21-1
TGTGCCAGCAGCTTAAGTGGGGGCCCCTCCTACAATGAGCAGTTCTTC | CASSLSGGPSYNEQFF | - | - | TRBJ2-1 | TRBV11-2
TGCGCCAGCAGCCAAGTCTCGGGACTAGCGGGAGGCCCAGATACGCAGTATTTT | CASSQVSGLAGGPDTQYF | TRBD2 | - | TRBJ2-3 | TRBV4-1
TGCGCCAGCAGCTCGGACTCCGGGACAGGGAATGAAAAACTGTTTTTT | CASSSDSGTGNEKLFF | TRBD1 | - | TRBJ1-4 | TRBV5-1
TGCGCCAGCAGGGGGGCGTACGAGCAGTACTTC | CASRGAYEQYF | - | - | TRBJ2-7 | TRBV5-1
TGTGCCAGCAGTTGGACGGGTGAGCAGTTCTTC | CASSWTGEQFF | - | - | TRBJ2-1 | TRBV6-5
TGTGCCAGTAGTATAGATCTGGCAGACAATCAGCCCCAGCATTTT | CASSIDLADNQPQHF | - | - | TRBJ1-5 | TRBV19
TGTGCCAGCAGTTACGGCCGAGGGGATTACTATGGCTACACCTTC | CASSYGRGDYYGYTF | - | - | TRBJ1-2 | TRBV6-5
TGTGCCGGCAAGAAGAGGGGCCCCCCCTATGGCTACACCTTC | CAGKKRGPPYGYTF | - | few | TRBJ1-2 | TRBV30
TGTGCCAGTAGTAGGGGTGGGGCTAGCGGGACCTACAATGAGCAGTTCTTC | CASSRGGASGTYNEQFF | TRBD2 | - | TRBJ2-1 | TRBV19
TGTGCCAGCTCCCAAGAGACCCAGTACTTC | CASSQETQYF | - | - | TRBJ2-5 | TRBV18
TGTGCCAGCAGCCAGCCCACCCGCGGCTACACCTTC | CASSQPTRGYTF | - | - | TRBJ1-2 | TRBV7-2
TGTGCCAGCTCTCTCCGGGCAGGGCCTTACTACGAGCAGTACTTC | CASSLRAGPYYEQYF | - | - | TRBJ2-7 | TRBV18
TGTGCCAGCGGACGGACTAGTAGTACCGGGGAGCTGTTTTTT | CASGRTSSTGELFF | TRBD2 | - | TRBJ2-2 | TRBV2
TGTGCCAGCAGCTTGGGACAATCTGGCTACACCTTC | CASSLGQSGYTF | - | - | TRBJ1-2 | TRBV5-4
TGTGCCAGCAGCTGGGGTGGCGCGACTGAAGCTTTCTTT | CASSWGGATEAFF | - | - | TRBJ1-1 | TRBV6-5
TGTGCCAGCAGTTACTGGACAGGGGCCCCCTACAATGAGCAGTTCTTC | CASSYWTGAPYNEQFF | TRBD1 | - | TRBJ2-1 | TRBV6-5